This T cell receptor (beta chain) originates from a study of cytomegalovirus exposure and HLA in healthy donors. On the study more broadly: Earlier, 180 million or so T cells were analyzed, and around 100 million unique TCR beta sequences were found among them. Whole-study findings and limits: Earlier analysis yielded a pattern in which most TCR beta V segments were productive about 87% or about 30% of the time. In a later analysis, a genetic analysis reported fewer productive-TCR N-insertions in an Asian-associated ancestry cluster than the cohort average.

The CDR3 totals 15 residues. CDR1 MNHEY and CDR2 SMNVEV come from the germline V gene (reference sequence). V lost 2 bases and J lost 7; bases outside the gene matches: 6. The PCR contained 60 Vbeta and 13 Jbeta primers. Repertoires were generated with immunoSEQ multiplex PCR, while TCRdb's copy carries only in-frame clones and drops some. The sample lists some 130,000 clones, roughly 72% occurring once. Healthy bone marrow donors formed the donor group. As concerns this clone: Its antigen remains unknown.

V and J are TRBV27 and TRBJ2-2; 8 bases line up with TRBD1. Sequencing was performed on PBMCs. This TCR came from a male donor in good health and CMV-seronegative. The CDR3: CASSLQGAPFGELFF. The CDR3 DNA sequence: TGTGCCAGCAGTTTACAGGGGGCCCCTTTCGGGGAGCTGTTTTTT.